This TCR beta chain was recorded in a study of T cell responses to AZD1222 COVID-19 vaccine. The study, taken as a whole, reports: Distributed over spike, vaccine-associated CD4 TCRs predominated at 160-218 and 743-854. Females made up more of the donors, who were largely white British, and clonal diversity may have come out too low. All repertoire sampling was performed exclusively after the peak T cell response.

There are 14 residues in the CDR3. The V gene lost 2 bases and the J gene lost 1 base, with 9 bases spanning the gap. The germline gives CDR1 SGHVS, CDR2 FNYEAQ. The table came from immunoSEQ multiplex PCR; TCRdb's copy has only in-frame clones and leaves some out. The sample consists of tens of thousands of clones, around 85% of them appearing once. Concerning this clone itself: Antigen: not known.

This rearrangement joins TRBV7-6 to TRBJ2-7; possibly TRBD2 for D (6 bases). The sample was peripheral blood, taken 28 days after the second AZD1222 dose. The sequence was collected from an adult who received the AZD1222 COVID-19 vaccine. CDR3 sequence reads: CASSLLGGSYEQYF. CDR3 DNA: TGTGCCAGCAGCTTATTGGGGGGATCCTACGAGCAGTACTTC.